Given below is one T cell receptor (beta chain) in context. Its specificity is not known. Using a J-beta primer mix together with a sample-barcoded 5' primer, a second PCR was run for roughly 6 to 12 cycles. A single record per CDR3 protein comes from TCRdb applying MiXCR to the 5' RACE reads. The sample lists 710,000 or so distinct CDR3 sequences, 32% seen once, with 15% to 19% in the top ten. No fewer than 6.5 million PBMCs went into each sample. This record belongs to a study of blood T cells in healthy people across ages. Whole-study findings and limits: Roughly linear declines in TCR beta diversity per million T cells occurred with age.

With 8 bases removed from V and 8 bases from J, the gap between germline ends came to 18 bases. Looked up from germline, CDR1 is SGHTA and CDR2 is FQGTGA. CDR3 length: 13 amino acids. The sample was blood. This receptor was identified in a woman of 80 years or more in good health. The chain uses TRBV7-3 and TRBJ1-2; no reliable D call. Here the CDR3 reads CASRPLSGLGYTF. In DNA form, the CDR3 reads TGTGCCAGCCGACCCCTCAGTGGGTTAGGCTACACCTTC.